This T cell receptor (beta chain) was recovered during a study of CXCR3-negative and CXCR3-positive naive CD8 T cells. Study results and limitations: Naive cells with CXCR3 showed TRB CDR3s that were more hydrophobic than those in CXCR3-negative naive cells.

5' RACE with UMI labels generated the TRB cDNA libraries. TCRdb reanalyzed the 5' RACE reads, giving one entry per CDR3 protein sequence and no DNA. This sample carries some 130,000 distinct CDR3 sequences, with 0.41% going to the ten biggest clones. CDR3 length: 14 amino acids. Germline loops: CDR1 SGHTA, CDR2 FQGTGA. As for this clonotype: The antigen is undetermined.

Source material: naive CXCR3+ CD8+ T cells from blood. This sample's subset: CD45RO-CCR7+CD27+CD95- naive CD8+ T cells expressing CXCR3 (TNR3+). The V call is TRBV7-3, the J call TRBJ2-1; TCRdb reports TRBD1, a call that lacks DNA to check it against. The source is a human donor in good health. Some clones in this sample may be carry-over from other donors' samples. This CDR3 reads CACSFQGERNEQFF.